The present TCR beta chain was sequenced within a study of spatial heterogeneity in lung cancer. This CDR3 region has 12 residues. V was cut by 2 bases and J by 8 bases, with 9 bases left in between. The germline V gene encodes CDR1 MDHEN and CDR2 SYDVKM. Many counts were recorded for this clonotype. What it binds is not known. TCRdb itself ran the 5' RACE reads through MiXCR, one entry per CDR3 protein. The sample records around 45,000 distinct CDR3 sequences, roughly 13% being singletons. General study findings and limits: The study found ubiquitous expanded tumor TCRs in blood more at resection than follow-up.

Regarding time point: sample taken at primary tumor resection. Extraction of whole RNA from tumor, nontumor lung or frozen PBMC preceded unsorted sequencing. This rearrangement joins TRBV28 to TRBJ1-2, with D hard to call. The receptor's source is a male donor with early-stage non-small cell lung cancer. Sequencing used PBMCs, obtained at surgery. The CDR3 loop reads CASSLAGSGYTF. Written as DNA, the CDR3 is TGTGCCAGCAGTTTAGCGGGGAGCGGCTACACCTTC.